The present T cell receptor (beta chain) was sequenced within a study of cytomegalovirus exposure and HLA in healthy donors. At the level of the study: The same platform was used for the 95 to 150 validation repertoires and the 500 to 700 first-cohort repertoires, a later analysis reported. General study findings and limits: Later, an analysis found that TCR clusters from the first cohort tended to co-occur in the 95 to 150 validation repertoires. The classifier was said to identify cytomegalovirus status with high specificity and sensitivity. The investigators catalogued 150 or so TCR beta chains as cytomegalovirus-associated.

This clone showed up just once. Its antigen is undetermined. Assay used: immunoSEQ multiplex PCR; TCRdb lists only in-frame clones, some missing. The repertoire includes around 130,000 clones, around nine tenths of them detected once, and about 3% sits in the top ten. Germline V gives CDR1 MDHEN, CDR2 SYDVKM. Trimming took off 4 bases at V and 3 bases at J, with 9 bases between the two ends. CDR3 length: 13 amino acids. Source material: PBMCs. This sequence originates from a man in his thirties or forties in good health and CMV-seronegative. The chain is built from TRBV28 and TRBJ1-2; D uncertain. CDR3 DNA sequence: TGTGCCAGCAGTTCCGGGGTATACTATGGCTACACCTTC. Its protein is CASSSGVYYGYTF.